The 10 T cell receptor beta chains reported below all come from one sample, sequenced in a study of cytotoxic CD8 clonotypes in ibrutinib-treated CLL. The table came from immunoSEQ multiplex PCR; TCRdb's copy has only in-frame clones and leaves some out. The data show around 20,000 clones, with around 75% seen just once and approximately 7.3% held by the top ten. The sample here was PBMCs, taken before ibrutinib treatment. Receptors were obtained from a human donor with chronic lymphocytic leukemia.

The chain links TRBV6-5 to TRBJ2-1; 9 nucleotides align to TRBD1. The germline V gene has CDR1 MNHEY and CDR2 SVGAGI. After removal of 6 bases from V and 4 bases from J, the junction contained 7 bases not matched to a gene. The CDR3 has 15 residues. As DNA, the CDR3 is TGTGCCAGCAGGGGACAGGGATTCTCTTACAATGAGCAGTTCTTC. Protein product: CASRGQGFSYNEQFF.

The chain is built from TRBV7-8 and TRBJ2-5; 14 bases are a match to TRBD2. This CDR3 contains 17 residues. The ends lost 3 bases at V and 1 base at J; junction bases unmatched: 4. CDR1 is SGHVS, CDR2 FQNEAQ, per germline. The CDR3 nucleotides read TGTGCCAGCAGCTTCCTGGGGACTAGCGGGAGCCAAGAGACCCAGTACTTC. The encoded protein is CASSFLGTSGSQETQYF.

This chain uses TRBV15 with TRBJ1-1, with D hard to call. There are 16 residues in the CDR3. V lost 1 base and J lost 4, with 16 bases in between. CDR1 is LNHNV and CDR2 is YYDKDF in the germline V gene (reference sequence). The CDR3 nucleotides are TGTGCCACCAGCAGAGCTCGAACAGTTCAGCTCACTGAAGCTTTCTTT. Its translation: CATSRARTVQLTEAFF.

CDR3 nucleotides: TGTGCCAGCAGCTTAACTAGGGAGGACACCATATATTTT. Translated: CASSLTREDTIYF. The chain links TRBV7-3 to TRBJ1-3; no firm D call. Germline assignment: CDR1 SGHTA and CDR2 FQGTGA. This CDR3 comprises 13 residues. Trimming took 0 bases from V and 8 from J, leaving 8 bases between them.

V and J are TRBV9 and TRBJ2-5; 12 bases match TRBD1. The germline gives CDR1 SGDLS, CDR2 YYNGEE. CDR3 length: 16 residues. Losses at the gene ends were 3 bases for V and 4 bases for J; bases not matched to a gene: 7. CDR3 nucleotides: TGTGCCAGCAGCGCCGATGGGACAGGGGGCTTAGAGACCCAGTACTTC. This encodes CASSADGTGGLETQYF.

This chain connects TRBV4-1 to TRBJ1-1; 10 bases line up with TRBD1. V shed 3 bases, J shed 6 bases, and the junction held 10 bases outside the gene matches. The germline V gene has CDR1 MGHRA and CDR2 YSYEKL. This CDR3 contains 16 residues. As DNA, the CDR3 is TGCGCCAGCAGCCAGATCCCGGGACAGGGGTACCCTGAAGCTTTCTTT. It specifies CASSQIPGQGYPEAFF.

The chain couples TRBV6-5 to TRBJ1-1; D is undetermined. From germline, CDR1 is MNHEY and CDR2 SVGAGI. The CDR3 spans 15 residues. With 5 bases removed from V and 1 base from J, the gap between germline ends came to 14 bases. The CDR3 region is CASSIRRNSNTEAFF. CDR3 nucleotides: TGTGCCAGCAGTATCCGACGGAATTCGAACACTGAAGCTTTCTTT.

The gene calls are TRBV19 and TRBJ1-1; maybe TRBD1 (6 bases). This CDR3 contains 18 residues. Germline CDR1 LNHDA, CDR2 SQIVND (reference sequence). Trimming cost V 0 bases and J 0 bases, with 17 bases left between them. DNA for the CDR3: TGTGCCAGTAGTATAGACCCAGGTTCCGGGACACTGAACACTGAAGCTTTCTTT. Encoded protein: CASSIDPGSGTLNTEAFF.

This chain uses TRBV19 with TRBJ2-3; D perhaps matches TRBD1 (6 bases). Looked up from germline, CDR1 is LNHDA and CDR2 is SQIVND (reference sequence). CDR3 length: 14 residues. V dropped 3 bases and J dropped 0 bases, with 7 bases sitting between them. The DNA for the CDR3 is TGTGCCAGTAGTATTCAGGGGAGCACAGATACGCAGTATTTT. Its protein is CASSIQGSTDTQYF. Variable domain in full (rest from reference TRBV19 and TRBJ2-3): DGGITQSPKYLFRKEGQNVTLSCEQNLNHDAMYWYRQDPGQGLRLIYYSQIVNDFQKGDIAEGYSVSREKKESFPLTVTSAQKNPTAFYLCASSIQGSTDTQYFGPGTRLTVL.

Turning to this clone: A much more abundant neighbour one base away suggests this may be a read error. The chain carries TRBV2 and TRBJ1-1; D not resolved. Trimming stripped 6 bases from V and 0 bases from J, with 11 bases between. Germline V gives CDR1 SNHLY, CDR2 FYNNEI. The CDR3 extends over 14 amino acids. This CDR3 reads CASSLGSMNTEAFF. Here the CDR3 DNA reads TGTGCCAGCAGCTTGGGTAGCATGAACACTGAAGCTTTCTTT.